This T cell receptor beta chain is from a study of blood T cell repertoires in COVID-19. On the study more broadly: The United States, Italy and Spain supplied acute and convalescent COVID-19 samples. Sources were T cells, B-cell-depleted T cells, or PBMCs; the material itself was cDNA or gDNA.

Authors' analysis steps: Amplification of reference gene primers provided the estimated nucleated cell counts. TCRdb keeps only in-frame clones here, not all; method: immunoSEQ multiplex PCR. That table is the source of V, J and clone size, and D and trimming were worked out from the DNA. The table lists fewer than 150,000 clones, around nine tenths of them singletons. CDR3 length: 16 amino acids. V was trimmed by 5 bases and J by 6 bases, leaving 19 bases between them. Looked up from germline, CDR1 is SEHNR and CDR2 is FQNEAQ (reference sequence). The chain combines TRBV7-9 with TRBJ2-2, with a tentative D call TRBD1 (5 bases). The sequencing sample was made of peripheral blood. This TCR derives from a woman aged 40 to 55 with acute or convalescent COVID-19. This chain's CDR3 is CASSPRRTTDSGELFF. DNA of the CDR3: TGTGCCAGCAGCCCCCGTAGGACAACGGATTCCGGGGAGCTGTTTTTT.